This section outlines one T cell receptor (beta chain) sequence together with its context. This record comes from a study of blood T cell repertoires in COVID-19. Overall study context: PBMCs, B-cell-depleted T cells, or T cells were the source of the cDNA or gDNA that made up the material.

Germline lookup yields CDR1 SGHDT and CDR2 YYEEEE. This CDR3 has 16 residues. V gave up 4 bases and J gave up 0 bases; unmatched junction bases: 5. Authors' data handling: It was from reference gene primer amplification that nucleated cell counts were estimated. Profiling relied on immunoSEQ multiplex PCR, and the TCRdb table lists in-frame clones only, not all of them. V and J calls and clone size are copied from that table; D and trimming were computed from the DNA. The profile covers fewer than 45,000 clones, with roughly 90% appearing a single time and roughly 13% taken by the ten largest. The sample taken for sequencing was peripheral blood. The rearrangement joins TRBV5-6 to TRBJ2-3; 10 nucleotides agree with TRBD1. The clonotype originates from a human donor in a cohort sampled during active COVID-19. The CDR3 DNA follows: TGTGCCAGCAGCGGCCTGGGACAGGGGAGCACAGATACGCAGTATTTT. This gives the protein CASSGLGQGSTDTQYF.